Here is one T cell receptor (beta chain) with its context. This sample is part of a study of patients and donors after allogeneic stem cell transplantation. A single record per CDR3 protein comes from TCRdb applying MiXCR to the RT-PCR reads. The sample lists 45,000 to 65,000 distinct CDR3 sequences, more than 10% occurring once. Per the germline V gene, CDR1 is SGHTA and CDR2 is FQGNSA. The CDR3 is 13 amino acids. Trimming took 4 bases from V and 2 from J, leaving 6 bases between them. The sample consisted of blood, either unsorted or a sorted T cell fraction (not recorded which). The source of this sequence is a human donor who was either an allogeneic HSCT recipient or a stem cell or donor lymphocyte infusion donor (not recorded which). It is not recorded whose cells these are; they may come from a transplant donor. This chain connects TRBV7-2 to TRBJ2-1; D call uncertain. Here the CDR3 reads CASSSLPYNEQFF. DNA of the CDR3: TGTGCCAGCAGCTCCCTCCCCTACAATGAGCAGTTCTTC.